The 10 T cell receptor beta chains below come from one sample, sequenced in a study of PD-1 blockade in classical Hodgkin lymphoma. There was relapse after autologous stem cell transplantation in every patient, and there was variation in brentuximab vedotin exposure. Only in-frame clones appear in the TCRdb table, and some are missing; sequencing was by immunoSEQ multiplex PCR. The table has approximately 27,000 clones, 85% to 90% seen once. The sequenced sample was peripheral blood mononuclear cells (PBMCs), obtained at baseline. These TCRs come from a human donor with classical Hodgkin lymphoma.

The V and J genes are TRBV15 and TRBJ1-5; D perhaps matches TRBD1 (6 bases). Germline V CDR1 and CDR2: LNHNV, YYDKDF (reference sequence). Trimming stripped 2 bases from V and 6 bases from J, with 17 bases between. The CDR3 has 16 residues. The CDR3, as DNA: TGTGCCACCAGCAGACCTAAGGGGGGGAGCGGTCAGCCCCAGCATTTT. Translation gives CATSRPKGGSGQPQHF.

V gene TRBV6-5 combines with J gene TRBJ1-1; D possibly corresponds to TRBD1 (5 bases). The CDR3 sequence is 14 residues long. Trimming shortened V by 0 bases and J by 4 bases, and 9 bases separated the two germline ends. Per germline, CDR1 MNHEY and CDR2 SVGAGI. The CDR3 region has the DNA TGTGCCAGCAGTTACTCCGGGGGACCCACTGAAGCTTTCTTT. Its protein product is CASSYSGGPTEAFF.

The chain carries TRBV5-1 and TRBJ2-3; possibly TRBD1 for D (5 bases). Germline V gives CDR1 SGHRS, CDR2 YFSETQ. The CDR3 has 13 residues. Trimming took off 6 bases at V and 1 base at J, with 9 bases between the two ends. The CDR3 nucleotides are TGCGCCAGCAATGGGGCGGGCACAGATACGCAGTATTTT. Translating it yields CASNGAGTDTQYF.

In this sample, this clone turned up once. V and J are TRBV5-1 and TRBJ2-5, with TRBD1 matching over 11 bases. CDR3 length: 19 amino acids. The germline V gene encodes CDR1 SGHRS and CDR2 YFSETQ. The V segment lost 4 bases and the J segment 3 bases; nucleotides outside the gene matches: 17. The CDR3 reads CASSAGTGGNRGLKETQYF. CDR3 bases: TGCGCCAGCAGCGCCGGGACAGGGGGGAACCGGGGGTTGAAAGAGACCCAGTACTTC.

Here the CDR3 reads CASSLQQRSGYGYTF. The CDR3 nucleotides are TGCGCCAGCAGCCTTCAACAGCGGAGCGGCTATGGCTACACCTTC. The chain has TRBV4-3 and TRBJ1-2, with D hard to call. The CDR3 runs to 15 residues. In germline, CDR1 is LGHNA, CDR2 YSLEER. V lost 4 bases and J lost 4, with 16 bases in between.

The chain employs TRBV5-1 and TRBJ2-2; 11 positions match TRBD2. The CDR3 covers 19 residues. CDR1 is SGHRS, CDR2 YFSETQ, per germline. The V and J ends lost 5 bases and 1 base, in that order; junction bases with no gene match: 13. CDR3: CASRLLTSGGILNTGELFF. CDR3 nucleotides: TGCGCCAGCAGATTGCTCACTAGCGGGGGCATACTGAACACCGGGGAGCTGTTTTTT.

V usage is TRBV5-1 and J usage is TRBJ2-1; a possible D gene is TRBD1 (5 bases). Trimming removed 4 bases at V and 4 bases at J, with 9 bases between. The CDR3 totals 13 residues. Germline assignment: CDR1 SGHRS and CDR2 YFSETQ. CDR3 protein: CASSLGVYNEQFF. The CDR3, as DNA: TGCGCCAGCAGCCTAGGGGTATACAATGAGCAGTTCTTC.

The sample holds one count of this clone. This chain joins TRBV15 and TRBJ2-3; D is unresolved. The CDR3 totals 12 residues. Trimming shortened V by 4 bases and J by 3 bases, and 5 bases separated the two germline ends. CDR1 is LNHNV and CDR2 is YYDKDF in the germline V gene (reference sequence). DNA of the CDR3: TGTGCCACCAGCATACAGACAGATACGCAGTATTTT. Encoded protein: CATSIQTDTQYF.

The chain is built from TRBV21-1 and TRBJ2-1; TRBD2, the D gene given by the table, was not confirmed from the DNA. TRBV21-1 counts as a pseudogene. The CDR3 totals 15 residues. The CDR3 protein is CASSTLAGGYNEQFF. In DNA form, the CDR3 reads TGTGCCAGCAGCACCCTAGCGGGGGGCTACAATGAGCAGTTCTTC.

This chain links TRBV5-1 with TRBJ2-5, with D perhaps TRBD1 (6 bases). V was pared by 0 bases and J by 1 base, with 7 bases between. Germline CDR1 is SGHRS and CDR2 is YFSETQ. The CDR3 spans 14 residues. CDR3 DNA: TGCGCCAGCAGCTTGGCAGGGGCCCAAGAGACCCAGTACTTC. The encoded protein is CASSLAGAQETQYF. The full variable domain, with the rest looked up from reference TRBV5-1 and TRBJ2-5, is KAGVTQTPRYLIKTRGQQVTLSCSPISGHRSVSWYQQTPGQGLQFLFEYFSETQRNKGNFPGRFSGRQFSNSRSEMNVSTLELGDSALYLCASSLAGAQETQYFGPGTRLLVL.